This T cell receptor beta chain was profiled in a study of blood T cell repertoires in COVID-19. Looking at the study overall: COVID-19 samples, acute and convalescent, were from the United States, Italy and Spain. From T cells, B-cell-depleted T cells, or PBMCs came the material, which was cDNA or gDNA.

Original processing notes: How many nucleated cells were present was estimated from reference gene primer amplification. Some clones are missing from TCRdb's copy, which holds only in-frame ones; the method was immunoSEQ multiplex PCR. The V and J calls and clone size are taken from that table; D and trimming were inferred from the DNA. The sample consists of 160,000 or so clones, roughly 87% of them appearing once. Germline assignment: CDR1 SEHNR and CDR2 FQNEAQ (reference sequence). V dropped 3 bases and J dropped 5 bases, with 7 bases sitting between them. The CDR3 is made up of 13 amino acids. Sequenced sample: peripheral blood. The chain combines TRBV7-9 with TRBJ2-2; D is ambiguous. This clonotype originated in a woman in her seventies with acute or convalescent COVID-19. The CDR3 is CASSFTRTGELFF. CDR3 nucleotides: TGTGCCAGCAGCTTCACGCGGACCGGGGAGCTGTTTTTT.